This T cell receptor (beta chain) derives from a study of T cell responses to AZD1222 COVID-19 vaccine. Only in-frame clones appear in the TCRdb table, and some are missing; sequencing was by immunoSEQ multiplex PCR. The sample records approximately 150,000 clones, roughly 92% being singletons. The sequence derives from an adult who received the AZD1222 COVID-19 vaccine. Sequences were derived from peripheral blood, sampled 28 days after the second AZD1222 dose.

Here the CDR3 DNA reads TGTGCCAGCAGCCTACGTAAGGATCAGCCCCAGCATTTT. Translation gives CASSLRKDQPQHF. The chain has TRBV7-2 and TRBJ1-5; D not certain. The ends were cut back, 5 bases at V and 5 bases at J, with 10 bases in the middle. The CDR3 loop spans 13 amino acids. Germline CDR1 and CDR2: SGHTA and FQGNSA. Complete variable domain (other parts from reference TRBV7-2 and TRBJ1-5): GAGVSQSPSNKVTEKGKDVELRCDPISGHTALYWYRQSLGQGLEFLIYFQGNSAPDKSGLPSDRFSAERTGGSVSTLTIQRTQQEDSAVYLCASSLRKDQPQHFGDGTRLSIL.